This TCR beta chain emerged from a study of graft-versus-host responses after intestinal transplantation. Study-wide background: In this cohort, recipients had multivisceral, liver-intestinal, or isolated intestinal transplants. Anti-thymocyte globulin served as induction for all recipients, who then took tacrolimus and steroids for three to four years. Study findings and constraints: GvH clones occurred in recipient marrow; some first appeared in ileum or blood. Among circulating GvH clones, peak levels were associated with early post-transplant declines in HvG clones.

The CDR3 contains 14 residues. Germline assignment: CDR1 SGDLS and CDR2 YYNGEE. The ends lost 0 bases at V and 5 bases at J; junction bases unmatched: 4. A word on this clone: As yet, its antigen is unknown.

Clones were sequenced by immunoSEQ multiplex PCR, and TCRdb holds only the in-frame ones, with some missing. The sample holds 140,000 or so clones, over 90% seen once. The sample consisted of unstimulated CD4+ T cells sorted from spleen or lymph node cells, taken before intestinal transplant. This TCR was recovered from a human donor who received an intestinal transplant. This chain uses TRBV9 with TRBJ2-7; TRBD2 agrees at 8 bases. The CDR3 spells CASSVAGGTHEQYF. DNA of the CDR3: TGTGCCAGCAGCGTAGCGGGAGGGACGCACGAGCAGTACTTC.